This T cell receptor (beta chain) was obtained from a study of T cells in Graves' hyperthyroidism and ophthalmopathy. It was RNA transcripts that yielded the amplified TCR beta CDR3 regions. With the HTBI primer set, the TCR CDR3 went through a first round of RT-PCR. TCRdb re-called the multiplex PCR reads with MiXCR, one entry per CDR3 protein. The sample holds 500,000 to 600,000 distinct CDR3 sequences; just under 20% are singletons and the top ten take around 50%. This clonotype was seen many times. V gave up 3 bases and J gave up 6 bases, with 9 bases separating them. This CDR3 comprises 12 residues. The germline V gene encodes CDR1 MGHRA and CDR2 YSYEKL.

This chain joins TRBV4-1 and TRBJ2-7; D possibly corresponds to TRBD2 (5 bases). The TCR comes from a man between 35 and 55 years old with Graves' ophthalmopathy. Sequencing was done on a sample of blood. CDR3 protein: CASSHGVREQYF. The CDR3 DNA follows: TGCGCCAGCAGCCACGGGGTACGCGAGCAGTACTTC.